The 14 T cell receptor beta chains presented below share a single source sample, sequenced in a study of response to subunit inactivated influenza vaccine. A single record per CDR3 protein comes from TCRdb applying MiXCR to the RT-PCR reads. Of some 570,000 distinct CDR3 sequences in the sample, around 11% were seen once. These data also featured in a second study, about T cells expressing NK-cell markers. As that study records: UMI-tagged 5'RACE template switching yielded the TCR beta cDNA.

Sequenced here: PBMCs from blood, sampled on the day of vaccination. Receptor source: a man aged 50-59 years who received an inactivated influenza vaccine.

This clonotype was counted only a few times. The genes are TRBV5-1 and TRBJ2-1; D is possibly TRBD2 (5 bases). The CDR3 has 13 residues. Trimming removed 0 bases from V and 8 bases from J, with 9 bases in between. Germline CDR1 is SGHRS and CDR2 is YFSETQ. The CDR3 DNA sequence: TGCGCCAGCAGCTTGGCCCGGGATTATGAGCAGTTCTTC. It encodes CASSLARDYEQFF.

This clonotype was counted only a few times. This chain links TRBV11-2 with TRBJ2-1; D not resolved. Germline CDR1 and CDR2: SGHAT and FQNNGV. Trimming stripped 6 bases from V and 0 bases from J, with 12 bases between. The CDR3 sequence is 15 residues long. The CDR3: CASSYGRSSYNEQFF. The DNA of the CDR3 is TGTGCCAGCAGTTACGGTCGGAGCTCCTACAATGAGCAGTTCTTC.

The rearrangement uses TRBV4-3 and TRBJ1-1; D gene uncertain. Trimming took off 0 bases at V and 1 base at J, with 6 bases between the two ends. This CDR3 is built from 14 residues. Germline CDR1 is LGHNA and CDR2 is YSLEER. The CDR3 DNA sequence: TGCGCCAGCAGCCAAGAGAGAGGGAACACTGAAGCTTTCTTT. This translates into CASSQERGNTEAFF.

The chain joins TRBV20-1 to TRBJ2-5, with D possibly TRBD2 on 7 matching bases. V was shortened by 5 bases and J by 3 bases, with 16 bases between the two germline ends. The CDR3 consists of 14 residues. CDR1 and CDR2 from the germline V gene are DFQATT and SNEGSKA (reference sequence). The CDR3 spells CSAQGGGGEETQYF. CDR3 coding DNA: TGCAGTGCTCAAGGGGGGGGCGGGGAAGAGACCCAGTACTTC.

This clonotype has more than one count but fewer than ten. CDR3 DNA sequence: TGCGCCAGCAGCTTACAGGGGTTTGGCACAGATACGCAGTATTTT. Its translation is CASSLQGFGTDTQYF. The chain couples TRBV5-1 to TRBJ2-3; 7 nucleotides match TRBD1. This CDR3 is 15 amino acids long. Germline CDR1 SGHRS, CDR2 YFSETQ. V dropped 2 bases and J dropped 1; count of bases not matched to a gene: 4. Together with reference TRBV5-1 and TRBJ2-3, the CDR3 gives the full variable domain: KAGVTQTPRYLIKTRGQQVTLSCSPISGHRSVSWYQQTPGQGLQFLFEYFSETQRNKGNFPGRFSGRQFSNSRSEMNVSTLELGDSALYLCASSLQGFGTDTQYFGPGTRLTVL.

This clonotype was found a few times. The J gene is TRBJ2-2, the V gene TRBV6-2 or TRBV6-3, with 11 bases lining up with TRBD1. The V gene's germline CDR1 is MNHEY and CDR2 SVGEGT. The length of the CDR3 is 18 residues. V was pared by 6 bases and J by 5 bases, with 14 bases of the junction left unmatched. CDR3 nucleotides: TGTGCCAGCAGCCAAACCCTCCCCGGGACAGGGGGAACCGGGGAGCTGTTTTTT. It yields the protein CASSQTLPGTGGTGELFF.

This sequence joins TRBV4-3 and TRBJ1-6, with a weak D call TRBD1 (5 bases). Trimming left V 3 bases short and J 7 bases short, with 16 bases between. Germline CDR1 and CDR2: LGHNA and YSLEER. This CDR3 is built from 16 residues. CDR3 coding DNA: TGCGCCAGCAGCCAGTACGCGACTGGGGGGAATTCACCCCTCCACTTT. Amino acid sequence: CASSQYATGGNSPLHF.

This clonotype was counted between two and nine times. The chain uses TRBV28 and TRBJ2-1; 10 nucleotides agree with TRBD2. The trim removed 3 bases at V and 0 bases at J, leaving 8 bases unmatched. The germline V gene encodes CDR1 MDHEN and CDR2 SYDVKM. The CDR3 spans 18 residues. CDR3 amino acids: CASSFFSGGHFSYNEQFF. The DNA of the CDR3 is TGTGCCAGCAGTTTTTTTAGCGGGGGGCATTTCTCCTACAATGAGCAGTTCTTC.

The chain couples TRBV27 to TRBJ2-7, with D possibly matching TRBD2 (7 bases). CDR3 length equals 16 residues. CDR1 is MNHEY and CDR2 is SMNVEV in the germline V gene (reference sequence). Trimming shortened V by 5 bases and J by 4 bases, and 21 bases separated the two germline ends. This CDR3 is CASSPQGRGGLYEQYF. CDR3 nucleotides: TGTGCCAGCAGTCCCCAGGGAAGGGGGGGCTTGTACGAGCAGTACTTC.

This clonotype appeared many times. V and J are TRBV12-3 or TRBV12-4 and TRBJ2-3; 11 nucleotides match TRBD2. CDR3 length: 14 residues. With 7 bases clipped from V and 1 base from J, the junction kept 1 base outside the gene matches. The CDR3, as DNA: TGTGCCAGCAAGGGACTAGCGGGCACAGATACGCAGTATTTT. It specifies CASKGLAGTDTQYF.

V and J are TRBV5-1 and TRBJ2-7; D gene unclear. The CDR3 consists of 16 residues. Germline CDR1 reads SGHRS; CDR2 reads YFSETQ. The V end was cut by 0 bases, the J end by 0 bases, with 13 bases between. The CDR3 region is CASSLAVGPSSYEQYF. The CDR3 DNA is TGCGCCAGCAGCTTGGCCGTCGGACCGAGCTCCTACGAGCAGTACTTC.

This clonotype occurred a few times. At one boundary the junction diverges from the germline segment, which might be a read error. This chain uses TRBV7-8 with TRBJ2-7; D gene uncertain. Germline values: CDR1 SGHVS, CDR2 FQNEAQ. The CDR3 length is 14 residues. The CDR3 region is CASSLEIWVKTRVF. DNA of the CDR3: TGTGCCAGCAGCTTAGAAATATGGGTGAAAACTCGGGTTTTC. Full variable domain (remainder filled in from reference TRBV7-8 and TRBJ2-7): GAGVSQSPRYKVAKRGQDVALRCDPISGHVSLFWYQQALGQGPEFLTYFQNEAQLDKSGLPSDRFFAERPEGSVSTLKIQRTQQEDSAVYLCASSLEIWVKTRVFGPGTRLTVT.

The CDR3 loop is CASSLMARGSNEQFF. CDR3 nucleotides: TGTGCCAGCAGCTTAATGGCAAGGGGTTCTAATGAGCAGTTCTTC. This sequence joins TRBV7-6 and TRBJ2-1, with D maybe TRBD1 (5 bases). The CDR3 runs to 15 residues. The germline gives CDR1 SGHVS, CDR2 FNYEAQ. V was trimmed by 2 bases and J by 7 bases, leaving 15 bases between them.

A few counts support this clonotype. V is TRBV12-3 or TRBV12-4 and J is TRBJ2-7; D gene uncertain. The CDR3 is 13 residues long. V was pared by 2 bases and J by 7 bases, with 12 bases between. CDR3 sequence: CASSLLRNGEQYF. Written as DNA, the CDR3 is TGTGCCAGCAGTTTACTCAGGAATGGGGAGCAGTACTTC.